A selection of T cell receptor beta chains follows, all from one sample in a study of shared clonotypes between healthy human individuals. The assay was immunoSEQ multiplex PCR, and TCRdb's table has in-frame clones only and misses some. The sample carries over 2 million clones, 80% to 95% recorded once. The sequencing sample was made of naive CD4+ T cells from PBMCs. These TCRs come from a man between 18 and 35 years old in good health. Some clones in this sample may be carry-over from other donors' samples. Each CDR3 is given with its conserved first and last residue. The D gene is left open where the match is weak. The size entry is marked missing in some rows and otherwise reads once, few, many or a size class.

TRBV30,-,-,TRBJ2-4,TGTGCCTGGAGTGTTTTGGGGGCAGTGGGCAAAAACATTCAGTACTTC,CAWSVLGAVGKNIQYF
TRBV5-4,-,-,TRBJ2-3,TGTGCCGGCCGGAGGGCAGGGAGCACAGATACGCAGTATTTT,CAGRRAGSTDTQYF
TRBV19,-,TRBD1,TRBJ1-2,TGTGCCAGTACCTCCAACCAGGACAGGCTATATGGCTACACCTTC,CASTSNQDRLYGYTF
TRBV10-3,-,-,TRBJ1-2,TGTGCCATCAGTGAGACCCGTAGGCCGCACTATGGCTACACCTTC,CAISETRRPHYGYTF
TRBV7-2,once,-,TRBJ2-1,TGTGCCAGCAGCTTAGTGAAGGCTCCTACTAGCAATGAGCAGTTCTTC,CASSLVKAPTSNEQFF
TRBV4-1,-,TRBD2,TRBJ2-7,TGCGCCAGCAGCCGGGGGGGGACTAGAAACTACGAGCAGTACTTC,CASSRGGTRNYEQYF
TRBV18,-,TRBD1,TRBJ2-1,TGTGCCAGCTCACCCCCCGGGACAGGCCGGGGAAGTGAGCAGTTCTTC,CASSPPGTGRGSEQFF
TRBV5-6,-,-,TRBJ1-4,TGTGCCAGCAGCTTATTGGACAGAGATTCTAATGAAAAACTGTTTTTT,CASSLLDRDSNEKLFF
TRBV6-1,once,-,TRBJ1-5,TGTGCCAGCAGTGAATACGGGCGGATGAATCAGCCCCAGCATTTT,CASSEYGRMNQPQHF
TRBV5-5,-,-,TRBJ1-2,TGTGCCAGCAGCCCGTTCGGTTATGGCTACACCTTC,CASSPFGYGYTF
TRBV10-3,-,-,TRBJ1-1,TGTGCCATCAGTGGGAGAGGTGAAGCTTTCTTT,CAISGRGEAFF
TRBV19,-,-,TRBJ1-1,TGTGCCAGTAGTCCCAGGATGCGGACTGAAGCTTTCTTT,CASSPRMRTEAFF
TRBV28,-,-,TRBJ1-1,TGTGCCAGCATGGTTATGAACACTGAAGCTTTCTTT,CASMVMNTEAFF
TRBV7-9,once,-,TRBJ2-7,TGTGCCAGCAGTCTAGGGAAGGACTACGAGCAGTACTTC,CASSLGKDYEQYF
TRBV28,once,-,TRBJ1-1,TGTGCCAGCAGTTTATCCCTCGATCGGGGGCGTCGGACTGAAGCTTTCTTT,CASSLSLDRGRRTEAFF
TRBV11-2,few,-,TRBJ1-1,TGTGCCAGCAGCTTGCCCTCACTTCTTACTGCTGAGGTTTTCTTT,CASSLPSLLTAEVFF
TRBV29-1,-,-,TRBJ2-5,TGCAGCGTTGAAGGCACTAGCTCTCGTGTTCCAGAGACCCAGTACTTC,CSVEGTSSRVPETQYF
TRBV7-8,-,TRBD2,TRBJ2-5,TGTGCCAGCAGCATGGGACTAGCGGGAGGCCAAGAGACCCAGTACTTC,CASSMGLAGGQETQYF
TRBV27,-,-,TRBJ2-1,TGTGCCAGCAGTTCCACACCCCCAAGCGACTACAATGAGCAGTTCTTC,CASSSTPPSDYNEQFF
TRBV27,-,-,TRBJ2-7,TGTGCCAGCAGAGCCTCCTACGAGCAGTACTTC,CASRASYEQYF
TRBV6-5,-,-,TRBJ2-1,TGTGCCAGCACCCCTCCCGGGGACCGTAACAATGAGCAGTTCTTC,CASTPPGDRNNEQFF
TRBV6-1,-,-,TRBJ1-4,TGTGCCAGCAGGAGCACCGGACTTATAGCAAAACTGTTTTTT,CASRSTGLIAKLFF
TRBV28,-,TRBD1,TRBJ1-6,TGTGCCAGCAGGTCAACAGGGGGGAATTCACCCCTCCACTTT,CASRSTGGNSPLHF
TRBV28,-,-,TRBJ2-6,TGTGCCAGCAGTTTGCCGGGGGAGGGGGCCAACGTCCTGACTTTC,CASSLPGEGANVLTF
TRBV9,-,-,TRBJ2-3,TGTGCCAGCAGCGTAGCACTCCTCACAGATACGCAGTATTTT,CASSVALLTDTQYF
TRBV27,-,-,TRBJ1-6,TGTGCCAGCAGTTTAGCGGGGGGCACGGGCTCACCCCTCCACTTT,CASSLAGGTGSPLHF
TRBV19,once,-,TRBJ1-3,TGTGCCAGCAGAGACAGCTCTGGAAACACCATATATTTT,CASRDSSGNTIYF
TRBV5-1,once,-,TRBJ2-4,TGCGCCAGCAGCCTTTTAGGACAATTTAAACAGTACTTC,CASSLLGQFKQYF
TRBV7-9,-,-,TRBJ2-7,TGTGCCAGCACCCATAACCTTCCCGGGCTCGAGCAGTACTTC,CASTHNLPGLEQYF
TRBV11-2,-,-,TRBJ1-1,TGTGCCAGCAGCCCCGGGACGAACACTGAAGCTTTCTTT,CASSPGTNTEAFF
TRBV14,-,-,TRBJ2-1,TGTGCCAGCAGCGGTAGCCTGTATTACAATGAGCAGTTCTTC,CASSGSLYYNEQFF
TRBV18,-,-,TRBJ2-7,TGTGCCAGCTCACCCGGCAAGGACTACGAGCAGTACTTC,CASSPGKDYEQYF
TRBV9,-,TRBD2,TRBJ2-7,TGTGCCAGCAGCCCTAGCGGGAGGGCGAACTACGAGCAGTACTTC,CASSPSGRANYEQYF
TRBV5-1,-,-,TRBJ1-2,TGCGCCAGCAGCTCCCAGGAGGCGGGTGGCTACACCTTC,CASSSQEAGGYTF
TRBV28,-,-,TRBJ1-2,TGTGCCAGCAGTCCCCTAGACAGAGTCAACTATGGCTACACCTTC,CASSPLDRVNYGYTF
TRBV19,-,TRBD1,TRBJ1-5,TGTGCCAGTAGTCATTTACAGGGGGTTAGCAATCAGCCCCAGCATTTT,CASSHLQGVSNQPQHF
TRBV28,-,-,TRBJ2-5,TGTGCCAGCAGGGGGACAAAAGAGACCCAGTACTTC,CASRGTKETQYF
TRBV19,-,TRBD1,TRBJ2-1,TGTGCCAGTAGTCAGACAGGGGGTTACAATGAGCAGTTCTTC,CASSQTGGYNEQFF
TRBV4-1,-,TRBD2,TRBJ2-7,TGCGCCAGCAGCCCCCCACAATCGGCGGGAGGATCCTACGAGCAGTACTTC,CASSPPQSAGGSYEQYF
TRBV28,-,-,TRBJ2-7,TGTGCCAGCAGTTTAGACAGGAGCTCCTACGAGCAGTACTTC,CASSLDRSSYEQYF
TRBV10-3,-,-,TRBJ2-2,TGTGGATGCAGGGACCCGAACACCGGGGAGCTGTTTTTT,CGCRDPNTGELFF
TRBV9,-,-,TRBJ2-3,TGTGCCAGCAGCCAAACAGGGTGGGTCACAGATACGCAGTATTTT,CASSQTGWVTDTQYF
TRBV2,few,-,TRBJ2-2,TGTGCCAGCAGTAGGGAGTTGGCCGGGGAGCTGTTTTTT,CASSRELAGELFF
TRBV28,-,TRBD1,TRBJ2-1,TGTGCCAGCGTCGAAACCGGGACAGGGACCTACAATGAGCAGTTCTTC,CASVETGTGTYNEQFF
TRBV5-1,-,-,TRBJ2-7,TGCGCCAGCAGCTTGGTTAGGGGCGGGTACGAGCAGTACTTC,CASSLVRGGYEQYF
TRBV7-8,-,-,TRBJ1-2,TGTGCCAGCAGCCCCTGGGGGGCCACGAACTATGGCTACACCTTC,CASSPWGATNYGYTF
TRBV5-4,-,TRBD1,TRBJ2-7,TGTGCCAGCAGCTTGGGCGGACAGGCGGACTTC,CASSLGGQADF
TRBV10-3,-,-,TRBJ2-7,TGTGCCATCAGTGAGTCGACCCTGACAGGGAGGCCCTACGAGCAGTACTTC,CAISESTLTGRPYEQYF
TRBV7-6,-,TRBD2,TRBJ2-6,TGTGCCAGCAGCTTAGGGGAGGGGTTAACTGGGGCCAACGTCCTGACTTTC,CASSLGEGLTGANVLTF